The 3 T cell receptor beta chains in this list originate from one sample, sequenced in a study of blood T cells in healthy people across ages. Through a sample-barcoded 5' primer and a J-beta primer mix, a second PCR was run for about 7 to 12 cycles. TCRdb itself ran the 5' RACE reads through MiXCR, one entry per CDR3 protein. The table records about 1,400,000 distinct CDR3 sequences, about 40% of them present only once. Sequences were obtained from blood. The source is a woman between 18 and 29 years old in good health.

In this sample, this clonotype turned up a few times. The chain combines TRBV29-1 with TRBJ2-1, with D tentatively TRBD1 (5 bases). This CDR3 is built from 11 residues. The germline V gene has CDR1 SQVTM and CDR2 ANQGSEA. V lost 6 bases and J lost 9, with 12 bases in between. The CDR3 here is CSVDKSAEQFF. The CDR3 DNA reads as TGCAGCGTGGACAAGTCGGCTGAGCAGTTCTTC.

The CDR3 loop is CASGSSGTGDDEQFF. CDR3 bases: TGTGCTAGTGGCTCCTCCGGGACAGGGGACGATGAGCAGTTCTTC. The V gene is TRBV12-5, the J gene TRBJ2-1; 10 nucleotides agree with TRBD1. Germline CDR1 reads LGHNT; CDR2 reads FRNRAP. After removal of 6 bases from V and 8 bases from J, the junction contained 10 bases not matched to a gene. The CDR3 has 15 residues.

V and J are TRBV6-6 and TRBJ2-3; 8 bases are shared with TRBD2. Germline CDR1 MNHNY, CDR2 SVGAGI (reference sequence). J lost 3 bases, V lost 7 bases, and 6 bases had no gene match. The CDR3 runs to 14 residues. CDR3 sequence: CASISGGPTDTQYF. The CDR3 DNA sequence: TGTGCCAGCATCAGCGGGGGCCCTACAGATACGCAGTATTTT.